This entry lists 18 T cell receptor beta chains sequenced from one sample in a study of blood T cell repertoires in COVID-19. The data were produced by immunoSEQ multiplex PCR, yet TCRdb's version contains in-frame clones alone and is incomplete. The data hold a few hundred thousand clones, with around 91% observed a single time. Sequenced sample: PBMCs or T cells enriched from blood (not recorded which). The receptors stem from a man in his thirties or forties who had been exposed to COVID-19.

The chain joins TRBV5-4 to TRBJ2-7; D gene uncertain. Germline lookup yields CDR1 SGHNT and CDR2 YYREEE (reference sequence). The CDR3 length is 16 residues. Trimming removed 0 bases from V and 0 bases from J, with 13 bases in between. Here the CDR3 reads CASSLAGLPTSYEQYF. The CDR3 DNA reads TGTGCCAGCAGCTTGGCAGGTCTGCCGACCTCCTACGAGCAGTACTTC.

The chain links TRBV4-2 to TRBJ1-6; no clear D gene. This CDR3 comprises 17 residues. Germline CDR1 is LGHNA and CDR2 is YNFKEQ. Trimming left V 4 bases short and J 5 bases short, with 18 bases between. CDR3 sequence (DNA): TGTGCCAGCAGCCCCGGCTGGGAAGCGGGAAATAATTCACCCCTCCACTTT. Its translation is CASSPGWEAGNNSPLHF.

This chain joins TRBV4-1 and TRBJ1-2; D is unclear. Trimming shortened V by 0 bases and J by 3 bases, and 14 bases separated the two germline ends. In germline, CDR1 is MGHRA, CDR2 YSYEKL. This CDR3 has 16 residues. CDR3 loop: CASSQDRGPAYYGYTF. CDR3 in DNA: TGCGCCAGCAGCCAAGATAGAGGGCCAGCCTACTATGGCTACACCTTC.

V gene TRBV30 combines with J gene TRBJ1-6; TRBD1 is a possible D gene (5 bases). CDR3 length equals 13 residues. Germline CDR1 and CDR2: GTSNPN and SVGIG (reference sequence). With 2 bases removed from V and 7 bases from J, the gap between germline ends came to 9 bases. Here the CDR3 DNA reads TGTGCCTGGAGTTGGGGGGAGAATTCACCCCTCCACTTT. Residues: CAWSWGENSPLHF.

The chain has TRBV6-5 and TRBJ2-1; 8 nucleotides match TRBD1. There are 14 residues in the CDR3. CDR1 is MNHEY, CDR2 SVGAGI, per germline. The junction had 10 bases not matched to a gene; V was cut back by 6 bases and J by 9 bases. CDR3: CASSPRTGWLEQFF. CDR3 sequence (DNA): TGTGCCAGCAGCCCCAGGACAGGGTGGCTTGAGCAGTTCTTC.

The chain employs TRBV6-1 and TRBJ1-2; no clear D gene. The germline CDR1 and CDR2 sequences are MNHNS and SASEGT. This CDR3 has 12 amino acids. V was shortened by 3 bases and J by 8 bases, with 10 bases between the two germline ends. The CDR3 sequence is CASSEGGMGYTF. CDR3 coding DNA: TGTGCCAGCAGTGAGGGAGGGATGGGCTACACCTTC.

This sequence joins TRBV2 and TRBJ2-2, with 11 bases aligning to TRBD2. V trimming: 9 bases; J trimming: 0 bases; junction bases outside the gene matches: 3. CDR1 is SNHLY, CDR2 FYNNEI, per germline. The CDR3 consists of 15 residues. CDR3 sequence: CARSSGGPNTGELFF. For the CDR3, the DNA is TGTGCCAGGTCTAGCGGGGGGCCGAACACCGGGGAGCTGTTTTTT.

The V gene is TRBV3-1 (or the pseudogene TRBV3-2), the J gene TRBJ2-7; 10 bases line up with TRBD1. V lost 3 bases to trimming and J lost 3 bases; unmatched junction nucleotides: 11. The length of the CDR3 is 17 residues. Germline lookup yields CDR1 LGHDT and CDR2 YNNKEL (reference sequence). This CDR3 is CASSQEPGTGAFYEQYF. CDR3 nucleotides: TGTGCCAGCAGCCAGGAACCCGGGACAGGGGCTTTCTACGAGCAGTACTTC.

CDR3: CASTPIEAPKQFF. The CDR3 DNA reads TGTGCCAGCACCCCGATTGAGGCTCCCAAGCAGTTCTTC. The chain links TRBV7-2 to TRBJ2-1; D ambiguous. Trimming removed 7 bases at V and 11 bases at J, with 18 bases between. This CDR3 region has 13 residues. Germline V gene lookup returns CDR1 SGHTA and CDR2 FQGNSA.

This rearrangement joins TRBV6-5 to TRBJ2-5; D is perhaps TRBD2 (6 bases). CDR1 is MNHEY and CDR2 is SVGAGI in the germline V gene. The V gene lost 2 bases and the J gene lost 2 bases, with 9 bases spanning the gap. The CDR3 is 14 residues long. The CDR3 loop reads CASSYKGLQETQYF. CDR3 in DNA: TGTGCCAGCAGTTACAAGGGACTTCAAGAGACCCAGTACTTC.

The J gene is TRBJ1-2, the V gene TRBV3-1 (or the pseudogene TRBV3-2); D ambiguous. The CDR3 sequence is 14 residues long. Germline CDR1 reads LGHDT; CDR2 reads YNNKEL (reference sequence). Trimming stripped 1 base from V and 8 bases from J, with 14 bases between. The CDR3: CASSQVRARWGYTF. The CDR3 DNA reads as TGTGCCAGCAGCCAAGTACGAGCGCGGTGGGGCTACACCTTC.

The chain uses TRBV23-1 and TRBJ1-6, with D unclear. TRBV23-1 is designated an ORF whose function remains uncertain. The CDR3 runs to 18 residues. Trimming shortened V by 2 bases and J by 0 bases, and 14 bases separated the two germline ends. This CDR3 is CASSQSPSVSSYNSPLHF. The CDR3 DNA reads TGCGCCAGCAGTCAAAGTCCCTCCGTGAGCTCCTATAATTCACCCCTCCACTTT.

This chain links TRBV9 with TRBJ1-4, with TRBD1 matching 7 bases. CDR3 length equals 15 residues. Trimming removed 4 bases from V and 6 bases from J; junction bases left unmatched: 9. From germline, CDR1 is SGDLS and CDR2 YYNGEE. The CDR3 loop is CASSPRQGSDEKLFF. The CDR3 DNA follows: TGTGCCAGCAGCCCTCGACAGGGTTCGGATGAAAAACTGTTTTTT.

This chain joins TRBV18 and TRBJ2-1, with 7 bases aligning to TRBD1. Trimming took 4 bases from V and 8 from J; bases not matched to a gene: 11. CDR3 size: 15 residues. Germline lookup yields CDR1 KGHSH and CDR2 LQKENI. CDR3 amino acids: CASSRGRGYGYEQFF. The CDR3 DNA follows: TGTGCCAGCTCACGTGGCAGGGGGTATGGGTATGAGCAGTTCTTC.

This clone occurred once. V gene TRBV7-3 combines with J gene TRBJ2-1; 8 positions match TRBD1. There are 15 residues in the CDR3. The V gene end was trimmed by 5 bases and the J gene end by 2 bases; junction bases not matched to a gene: 5. Germline V gene sequence: CDR1 SGHTA, CDR2 FQGTGA. The CDR3 protein is CASSHPDRAYNEQFF. The CDR3, as DNA: TGTGCCAGCAGCCATCCGGACAGGGCCTACAATGAGCAGTTCTTC. Full variable domain (missing parts from reference TRBV7-3 and TRBJ2-1): GAGVSQTPSNKVTEKGKYVELRCDPISGHTALYWYRQSLGQGPEFLIYFQGTGAADDSGLPNDRFFAVRPEGSVSTLKIQRTERGDSAVYLCASSHPDRAYNEQFFGPGTRLTVL.

V gene TRBV27 combines with J gene TRBJ1-2; D is ambiguous. The CDR3 extends over 11 amino acids. V was clipped by 7 bases and J by 5 bases, with 8 bases between them. Germline V gene lookup returns CDR1 MNHEY and CDR2 SMNVEV (reference sequence). CDR3 in amino acids: CASMSVYGYTF. The CDR3 bases are TGTGCCAGCATGTCTGTTTATGGCTACACCTTC.

This chain uses TRBV15 with TRBJ1-6; TRBD1 is a possible D gene (5 bases). Looked up from germline, CDR1 is LNHNV and CDR2 is YYDKDF (reference sequence). V was trimmed by 0 bases and J by 8 bases, leaving 14 bases between them. This CDR3 has 16 residues. CDR3 sequence reads: CATSRDRGRGDSPLHF. Here the CDR3 DNA reads TGTGCCACCAGCAGAGATCGCGGAAGGGGTGATTCACCCCTCCACTTT.

This clone turned up a few times. The CDR3 here is CASSPVVFNYGYTF. CDR3 DNA sequence: TGTGCCAGCAGCCCTGTAGTGTTTAACTATGGCTACACCTTC. The chain has TRBV5-6 and TRBJ1-2; D unresolved. V lost 4 bases and J 1 base, leaving 11 bases between the germline ends. CDR3 length equals 14 residues. The germline gives CDR1 SGHDT, CDR2 YYEEEE.